Presented here are 21 T cell receptor beta chains from one specimen sequenced in a study of Ad26.COV2.S vaccination and SARS-CoV-2 variants. Profiled with immunoSEQ multiplex PCR; TCRdb holds only in-frame clones, not every one. Of about 480,000 clones listed, 87% are singletons. Treatment indicated: roughly 18 received Ad26.COV2.S at low or high dose, single or two shots; several received placebo; per-sample allocation not given. At day 63 after the first vaccine or placebo injection, samples were drawn. The material was peripheral blood, obtained in a trial of Ad26.COV2.S vaccine versus placebo. Receptors originate from a person aged 18 to 65 who received the Ad26.COV2.S COVID-19 vaccine or a placebo.

This chain links TRBV28 with TRBJ1-3; 8 bases are a match to TRBD1. The V gene's germline CDR1 is MDHEN and CDR2 SYDVKM. CDR3 length: 15 residues. J was trimmed by 7 bases and V by 6 bases; bases with no gene match: 11. CDR3 nucleotide sequence: TGTGCCAGCAGCAAAGGGGACAGGCAAATCAACACCATATATTTT. This encodes CASSKGDRQINTIYF.

V is TRBV5-1 and J is TRBJ1-1; possibly TRBD1 for D (5 bases). The CDR3 length is 14 residues. Germline V gene data show CDR1 as SGHRS and CDR2 as YFSETQ. Trimming shortened V by 0 bases and J by 4 bases, and 10 bases separated the two germline ends. CDR3: CASSLEGGGTEAFF. The CDR3 bases are TGCGCCAGCAGCTTGGAGGGTGGGGGCACTGAAGCTTTCTTT. The full variable domain, its missing parts supplied by reference TRBV5-1 and TRBJ1-1, is KAGVTQTPRYLIKTRGQQVTLSCSPISGHRSVSWYQQTPGQGLQFLFEYFSETQRNKGNFPGRFSGRQFSNSRSEMNVSTLELGDSALYLCASSLEGGGTEAFFGQGTRLTVV.

This sequence joins TRBV30 and TRBJ2-5; D is perhaps TRBD1 or TRBD2 (7 bases each). The CDR3 spans 14 residues. CDR1 and CDR2 from the germline V gene are GTSNPN and SVGIG (reference sequence). The germline V and J ends were trimmed by 2 bases and 2 bases, with 12 bases remaining between them. CDR3 sequence (DNA): TGTGCCTGGAGTTTCAGGGGGGGACAAGAGACCCAGTACTTC. Its translation is CAWSFRGGQETQYF.

Points on this clone: Compared with germline, one end of the junction differs, possibly owing to a read error. The chain uses TRBV30 and TRBJ2-5, with no clear D. CDR1 and CDR2 from the germline V gene are GTSNPN and SVGIG (reference sequence). This CDR3 is 14 amino acids long. The CDR3 spells CAWRASDVKEAQYF. The DNA for the CDR3 is TGTGCCTGGAGGGCATCGGACGTAAAAGAGGCCCAGTACTTC.

The chain uses TRBV28 and TRBJ1-1; D unresolved. The germline CDR1 and CDR2 sequences are MDHEN and SYDVKM. With 5 bases removed from V and 10 bases from J, the gap between germline ends came to 14 bases. The CDR3 runs 12 residues. The CDR3 bases are TGTGCCAGCAGTCCCGAGAACCTCAGAGCTTTCTTT. This sequence encodes CASSPENLRAFF.

The CDR3 DNA is TGTGCCAGCAGTACGATAAATCAGCCCCAGCATTTT. Protein product: CASSTINQPQHF. V is TRBV6-5 and J is TRBJ1-5; D is undetermined. Germline-derived CDR1 and CDR2 are MNHEY and SVGAGI. The CDR3 has 12 residues. V gave up 5 bases and J gave up 4 bases, with 6 bases separating them.

V usage is TRBV7-2 and J usage is TRBJ1-2; TRBD1 matches 10 bases. Germline CDR1 is SGHTA and CDR2 is FQGNSA. This CDR3 has 16 residues. V lost 1 base and J lost 7; bases outside the gene matches: 9. The CDR3 nucleotides are TGTGCCAGCAGCTTAGTTTTGTCGGACAGGGGGGGTGGCTACACCTTC. Translation: CASSLVLSDRGGGYTF.

The V gene is TRBV3-1 (or the pseudogene TRBV3-2), the J gene TRBJ1-5, with no clear D. Trimming shortened V by 4 bases and J by 6 bases, and 13 bases separated the two germline ends. Germline V gene sequence: CDR1 LGHDT, CDR2 YNNKEL (reference sequence). The CDR3 consists of 14 residues. The CDR3 DNA reads as TGTGCCAGCAGCCTAGTTGGTCCAGGTCAGCCCCAGCATTTT. It is translated as CASSLVGPGQPQHF.

The V gene is TRBV28, the J gene TRBJ1-6; D unclear. The germline CDR1 and CDR2 sequences are MDHEN and SYDVKM. This CDR3 comprises 14 residues. Trimming took off 3 bases at V and 10 bases at J, with 13 bases between the two ends. The CDR3 sequence: CASSLPITGSPLHF. The CDR3 bases are TGTGCCAGCAGTTTGCCCATTACCGGATCACCCCTCCACTTT.

The chain joins TRBV24-1 to TRBJ2-5, with D tentatively TRBD1 (6 bases). The germline CDR1 and CDR2 sequences are KGHDR and SFDVKD. Deletions cut 3 bases from V and 5 bases from J, with 18 bases between. This CDR3 is built from 16 residues. CDR3 DNA sequence: TGTGCCACCAGTGATACACAGACAGGATTAGGCGAGACCCAGTACTTC. It is translated as CATSDTQTGLGETQYF.

CDR3 sequence (DNA): TGTGCCAGCAGCCAAGTAGTCTCCTCTGGGGCCAACGTCCTGACTTTC. It codes for CASSQVVSSGANVLTF. The chain couples TRBV3-1 (or the pseudogene TRBV3-2) to TRBJ2-6; D is undetermined. V dropped 1 base and J dropped 0 bases, with 7 bases sitting between them. CDR1 LGHDT and CDR2 YNNKEL come from the germline V gene (reference sequence). This CDR3 has 16 residues.

There are a few counts of this clone. The J gene is TRBJ2-7, the V gene TRBV20-1; D not resolved. This CDR3 spans 13 amino acids. Trimming left V 3 bases short and J 2 bases short, with 11 bases between. CDR1 is DFQATT, CDR2 SNEGSKA, per germline (reference sequence). The CDR3 sequence is CSASGPVPYEQYF. The CDR3 DNA sequence: TGCAGTGCTAGTGGGCCCGTGCCCTACGAGCAGTACTTC.

The V call is TRBV27, the J call TRBJ2-7; 9 positions match TRBD1. V lost 2 bases and J lost 3; bases outside the gene matches: 11. CDR3 length equals 17 residues. Germline CDR1 is MNHEY and CDR2 is SMNVEV (reference sequence). In DNA, the CDR3 is TGTGCCAGCAGTTTAATGGGACAGGGCCTTGAAAACTACGAGCAGTACTTC. Protein sequence: CASSLMGQGLENYEQYF.

The chain couples TRBV11-3 to TRBJ2-1, with 12 bases matching TRBD2. Trimming at V came to 4 bases and at J to 0 bases, leaving 7 bases not matched to a gene. This CDR3 spans 18 amino acids. Germline V gives CDR1 SGHNT, CDR2 YENEEA. The CDR3: CASSSGLAGRFSYNEQFF. The CDR3 nucleotides are TGTGCCAGCAGCTCAGGACTAGCGGGACGCTTCTCCTACAATGAGCAGTTCTTC.

V gene TRBV7-2 combines with J gene TRBJ2-1, with D possibly matching TRBD1 (6 bases). Germline CDR1 is SGHTA and CDR2 is FQGNSA. The CDR3 is 14 amino acids. The V end lost 1 base, the J end lost 4 bases, and 8 bases lay between the germline ends. CDR3 loop: CASSLGTGYNEQFF. CDR3 nucleotides: TGTGCCAGCAGCTTAGGCACAGGGTACAATGAGCAGTTCTTC.

The V and J genes are TRBV11-3 and TRBJ2-1, with TRBD1 as a possible D gene (5 bases). Germline lookup yields CDR1 SGHNT and CDR2 YENEEA. This CDR3 contains 14 residues. V shed 4 bases and J shed 8 bases, with 15 bases lying between them. The DNA of the CDR3 is TGTGCCAGCAGCTCGGGTTCTTGGGGCGATGAGCAGTTCTTC. This encodes CASSSGSWGDEQFF.

This rearrangement joins TRBV19 to TRBJ1-4; possibly TRBD1 for D (5 bases). The CDR3 covers 17 residues. V shed 3 bases and J shed 3 bases, with 17 bases lying between them. Germline loops: CDR1 LNHDA, CDR2 SQIVND (reference sequence). The CDR3, as DNA: TGTGCCAGTAGTATGGGTCGCGGGGCAGGCGCTAATGAAAAACTGTTTTTT. It is translated as CASSMGRGAGANEKLFF.

V gene TRBV12-3 or TRBV12-4 combines with J gene TRBJ1-1; D uncertain. V was cut by 3 bases and J by 7 bases, with 6 bases left in between. The CDR3 consists of 11 residues. The CDR3 protein is CASSLAVEAFF. The CDR3, as DNA: TGTGCCAGCAGTTTGGCGGTTGAAGCTTTCTTT.

The chain combines TRBV28 with TRBJ2-1; perhaps TRBD2 as D (6 bases). In germline, CDR1 is MDHEN, CDR2 SYDVKM. CDR3 length equals 14 residues. Trimming took off 3 bases at V and 0 bases at J, with 6 bases between the two ends. The CDR3 DNA reads as TGTGCCAGCAGTTTCGGGAGCTCCTACAATGAGCAGTTCTTC. The encoded protein is CASSFGSSYNEQFF.

V usage is TRBV19 and J usage is TRBJ2-7, with 10 bases that match TRBD2. CDR1 LNHDA and CDR2 SQIVND come from the germline V gene (reference sequence). The CDR3 has 16 amino acids. V lost 4 bases, J lost 6 bases, and 12 bases stayed unmatched. CDR3 bases: TGTGCCAGTAGTAGTCGGGCGGTCCTAGCGGGAGCCGAGCAGTACTTC. Translating it yields CASSSRAVLAGAEQYF.

The CDR3 region has the DNA TGTGCCAGCACCCACCTCCCGGCAAGCTACAATGAGCAGTTCTTC. It specifies CASTHLPASYNEQFF. The chain uses TRBV6-5 and TRBJ2-1; no clear D gene. V gave up 7 bases and J gave up 3 bases, with 16 bases separating them. Germline V gives CDR1 MNHEY, CDR2 SVGAGI. The CDR3 is 15 amino acids.